This T cell receptor beta chain stems from a study of shared clonotypes between healthy human individuals. Study information: Plates per donor: three CD4 naive, three CD4 memory, two CD8 naive, one CD8 memory.

Only in-frame clones appear in the TCRdb table, and some are missing; sequencing was by immunoSEQ multiplex PCR. Among approximately 2.5 million clones listed, 90% to 95% were seen once. V was pared by 3 bases and J by 8 bases, with 16 bases between. The germline CDR1 and CDR2 sequences are SQVTM and ANQGSEA. CDR3 length equals 13 residues. Comments on this clone: Its specificity is not known.

Study-level points and caveats: A handful of donors shared approximately 5% of their naive CD4 clonotypes.

The sample was naive CD4+ T cells sorted from blood. The subset is: CD45RA+ positively selected. The receptor comes from a man aged 18 to 29 in good health. The J gene is TRBJ1-1, the V gene TRBV29-1; the D gene is possibly TRBD1 (5 bases). The CDR3 here is CSVDGRALPEAFF. The CDR3 DNA follows: TGCAGCGTTGATGGCAGGGCGCTACCCGAAGCTTTCTTT.